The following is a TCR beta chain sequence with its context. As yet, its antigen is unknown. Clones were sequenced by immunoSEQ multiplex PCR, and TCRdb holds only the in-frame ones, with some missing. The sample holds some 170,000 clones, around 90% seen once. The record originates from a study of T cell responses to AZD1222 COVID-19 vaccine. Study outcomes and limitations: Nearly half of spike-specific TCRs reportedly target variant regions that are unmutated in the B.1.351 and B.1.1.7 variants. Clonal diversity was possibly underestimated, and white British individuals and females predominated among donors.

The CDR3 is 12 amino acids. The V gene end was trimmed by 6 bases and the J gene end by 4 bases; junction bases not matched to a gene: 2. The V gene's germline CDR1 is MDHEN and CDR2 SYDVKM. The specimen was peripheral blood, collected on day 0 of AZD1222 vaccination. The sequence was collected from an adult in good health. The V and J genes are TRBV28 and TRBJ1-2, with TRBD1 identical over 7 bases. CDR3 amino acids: CASRGTAYGYTF. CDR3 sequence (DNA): TGTGCCAGCAGAGGGACAGCCTATGGCTACACCTTC.